The 9 T cell receptor beta chains in this list originate from one sample, sequenced in a study of control samples from healthy donors and cancer patients. Some clones are missing from TCRdb's copy, which holds only in-frame ones; the method was immunoSEQ multiplex PCR. The top ten hold approximately 8.6% of the sample, which has 130,000 to 150,000 clones, roughly nine tenths seen once. The sample comprised blood. These receptors came from a woman aged 25 to 39 in good health.

This sequence joins TRBV9 and TRBJ1-6, with a weak D call TRBD1 (5 bases). The length of the CDR3 is 15 residues. Trimming removed 5 bases at V and 7 bases at J, with 16 bases between. Germline V gives CDR1 SGDLS, CDR2 YYNGEE. CDR3 loop: CASRRDGGSNSPLHF. The CDR3 DNA is TGTGCCAGCAGAAGAGACGGGGGGAGCAATTCACCCCTCCACTTT.

The J gene is TRBJ1-5, the V gene TRBV7-9; 11 bases map to TRBD1. There are 13 residues in the CDR3. From germline, CDR1 is SEHNR and CDR2 FQNEAQ (reference sequence). V trimming: 4 bases; J trimming: 9 bases; junction bases outside the gene matches: 2. CDR3 protein: CASSSGTGGPQHF. CDR3 bases: TGTGCCAGCAGCTCCGGGACAGGGGGGCCCCAGCATTTT.

CDR3: CASSIKGALGANVLTF. Here the CDR3 DNA reads TGTGCCAGTAGTATCAAGGGGGCGCTTGGGGCCAACGTCCTGACTTTC. This chain connects TRBV19 to TRBJ2-6; 7 positions match TRBD1. Looked up from germline, CDR1 is LNHDA and CDR2 is SQIVND (reference sequence). There are 16 residues in the CDR3. After removal of 3 bases from V and 3 bases from J, the junction contained 5 bases not matched to a gene.

The CDR3 region is CASSLGRPANYGYTF. The CDR3 DNA is TGCGCCAGCAGCTTGGGCAGACCCGCTAACTATGGCTACACCTTC. The rearrangement joins TRBV5-1 to TRBJ1-2, with D hard to call. The CDR3 spans 15 residues. V was shortened by 0 bases and J by 0 bases, with 9 bases between the two germline ends. Germline CDR1 SGHRS, CDR2 YFSETQ.

The chain carries TRBV3-1 (or the pseudogene TRBV3-2) and TRBJ2-2, with D perhaps matching TRBD2 (5 bases). The CDR3 runs 12 residues. The V and J ends lost 10 bases and 4 bases respectively, with 10 bases between them. Looked up from germline, CDR1 is LGHDT and CDR2 is YNNKEL (reference sequence). CDR3 bases: TGTGCCACCTCTGAGGGCACCGGGGAGCTGTTTTTT. It yields the protein CATSEGTGELFF.

J is TRBJ2-3 and V is TRBV3-1 (or the pseudogene TRBV3-2); 9 bases line up with TRBD2. J gave up 1 base and V 8 bases, and 4 bases lay outside the gene matches. CDR1 LGHDT and CDR2 YNNKEL come from the germline V gene (reference sequence). The CDR3 runs to 14 residues. CDR3 in amino acids: CASRKREGTDTQYF. The CDR3 region has the DNA TGTGCCAGCCGCAAGCGGGAGGGCACAGATACGCAGTATTTT.

The J gene is TRBJ1-2, the V gene TRBV19, with D hard to call. The CDR3 is 14 residues long. Germline values: CDR1 LNHDA, CDR2 SQIVND (reference sequence). V was shortened by 6 bases and J by 2 bases, with 13 bases between the two germline ends. The CDR3 nucleotides are TGTGCCAGTAGGAACCCACAGTTAAACTATGGCTACACCTTC. Translating gives CASRNPQLNYGYTF.

The CDR3 DNA reads as TGTGCCAGTACCCCGGGGGGTGGGGAAAAACTGTTTTTT. Its protein product is CASTPGGGEKLFF. The J gene is TRBJ1-4, the V gene TRBV19; TRBD1 is a possible D gene (5 bases). The CDR3 is made up of 13 amino acids. With 7 bases removed from V and 8 bases from J, the gap between germline ends came to 14 bases. CDR1 and CDR2 from the germline V gene are LNHDA and SQIVND (reference sequence).

This rearrangement joins TRBV4-1 to TRBJ2-1; 7 bases are a match to TRBD1. This CDR3 contains 18 residues. CDR1 is MGHRA and CDR2 is YSYEKL in the germline V gene. V shed 1 base, J shed 5 bases, and the junction held 14 bases outside the gene matches. This CDR3 reads CASSQVGAGGKRNNEQFF. Written as DNA, the CDR3 is TGCGCCAGCAGCCAAGTCGGCGCAGGGGGAAAACGGAACAATGAGCAGTTCTTC.